The entry below describes one T cell receptor beta chain. The target antigen is unknown. Method: immunoSEQ multiplex PCR; TCRdb's copy keeps in-frame clones and lacks some. The sample lists about 77,000 clones; around four fifths were seen once. This entry comes from a study of OX40 agonist ivuxolimab in advanced cancers. Study-wide background: Partial response was recorded in three patients: one hepatocellular carcinoma and two cutaneous melanoma cases.

Germline CDR1 is SNHLY and CDR2 is FYNNEI. V shed 2 bases and J 2 bases; nucleotides not matched to a gene: 1. The CDR3 loop spans 15 amino acids. General study points: Antigen specificity of clonally expanded peripheral T cells was not established. Fewer expanded clones were found on average in CD4+ than in CD8+ T cells.

The rearrangement joins TRBV2 to TRBJ2-7; 12 bases agree with TRBD2. The clonotype comes from an adult with an advanced solid tumor such as melanoma, head and neck, liver or kidney cancer. The starting material was CD4+ or CD8+ T cells sorted from blood, obtained in a trial of the OX40 agonist ivuxolimab. DNA for the CDR3: TGTGCCAGCAGTGAATGGACTAGCGGGGCCTACGAGCAGTACTTC. It encodes CASSEWTSGAYEQYF.